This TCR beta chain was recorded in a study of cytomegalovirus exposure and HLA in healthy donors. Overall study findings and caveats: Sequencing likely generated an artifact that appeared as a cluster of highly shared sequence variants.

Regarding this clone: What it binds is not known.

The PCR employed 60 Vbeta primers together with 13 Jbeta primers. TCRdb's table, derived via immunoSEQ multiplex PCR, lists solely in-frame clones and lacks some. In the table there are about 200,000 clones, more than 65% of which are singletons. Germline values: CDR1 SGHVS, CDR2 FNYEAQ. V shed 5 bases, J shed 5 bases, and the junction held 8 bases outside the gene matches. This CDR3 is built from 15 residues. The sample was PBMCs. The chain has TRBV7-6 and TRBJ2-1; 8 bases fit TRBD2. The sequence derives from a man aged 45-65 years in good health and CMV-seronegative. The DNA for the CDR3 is TGTGCCAGCAGCCCCCGGACGGGGGGGAACAATGAGCAGTTCTTC. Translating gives CASSPRTGGNNEQFF. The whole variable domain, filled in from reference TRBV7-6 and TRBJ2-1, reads GAGVSQSPRYKVTKRGQDVALRCDPISGHVSLYWYRQALGQGPEFLTYFNYEAQQDKSGLPNDRFSAERPEGSISTLTIQRTEQRDSAMYRCASSPRTGGNNEQFFGPGTRLTVL.